One and the same sample provided the 25 T cell receptor beta chains below, sequenced in a study of PD-1 blockade in classical Hodgkin lymphoma. Assay: immunoSEQ multiplex PCR; the TCRdb copy retains only in-frame clones and omits some. The profile shows tens of thousands of clones, around 86% of them singletons. Documented time point: cycle 4 day 1 (C4D1), after more than five weeks of nivolumab. The patients all showed relapse after autologous stem cell transplantation, while their brentuximab vedotin exposure varied. By magnetic negative selection, CD4+ T cells were purified from thawed PBMCs. The specimen was CD4+ T cells from blood, collected before the fourth cycle of nivolumab. These receptors originate from a human donor with classical Hodgkin lymphoma.

V gene TRBV6-6 combines with J gene TRBJ1-5; D is uncertain. Trimming stripped 7 bases from V and 0 bases from J, with 4 bases between. The V gene's germline CDR1 is MNHNY and CDR2 SVGAGI (reference sequence). The CDR3 has 12 amino acids. CDR3 in DNA: TGTGCCAGCAAGGATAGCAATCAGCCCCAGCATTTT. The encoded protein is CASKDSNQPQHF.

J is TRBJ2-1 and V is TRBV4-1, with D possibly TRBD1 on 5 matching bases. V shed 2 bases and J shed 5 bases, with 10 bases lying between them. The CDR3 contains 14 residues. Germline CDR1 reads MGHRA; CDR2 reads YSYEKL. This CDR3 reads CASSQPVGDNEQFF. DNA for the CDR3: TGCGCCAGCAGCCAACCGGTAGGGGACAATGAGCAGTTCTTC.

The CDR3 here is CSAILAGEQYF. Written as DNA, the CDR3 is TGCAGTGCTATACTAGCGGGCGAGCAGTACTTC. This chain joins TRBV20-1 and TRBJ2-7; 9 bases are a match to TRBD2. The CDR3 has 11 residues. Unmatched junction bases numbered 1, after V lost 4 bases and J lost 6 bases. Germline CDR1 reads DFQATT; CDR2 reads SNEGSKA (reference sequence).

This clone was detected only a few times. This rearrangement joins TRBV18 to TRBJ1-1; D is possibly TRBD1 (5 bases). The germline V gene has CDR1 KGHSH and CDR2 LQKENI. The CDR3 is 13 residues long. Trimming stripped 6 bases from V and 1 base from J, with 9 bases between. In DNA, the CDR3 is TGTGCCAGCTCGGGGCAGGGGAACACTGAAGCTTTCTTT. As protein: CASSGQGNTEAFF.

This clone was detected only a few times. The V gene is TRBV30, the J gene TRBJ1-5; D might be TRBD1 (5 bases). The ends were cut back, 2 bases at V and 9 bases at J, with 14 bases in the middle. Germline V gene lookup returns CDR1 GTSNPN and CDR2 SVGIG (reference sequence). CDR3 length equals 13 residues. CDR3 coding DNA: TGTGCCTGGAGTCGAGGGGTATCAGGGCCCCAGCATTTT. Amino acids: CAWSRGVSGPQHF. Complete variable domain (other parts from reference TRBV30 and TRBJ1-5): SQTIHQWPATLVQPVGSPLSLECTVEGTSNPNLYWYRQAAGRGLQLLFYSVGIGQISSEVPQNLSASRPQDRQFILSSKKLLLSDSGFYLCAWSRGVSGPQHFGDGTRLSIL.

The chain carries TRBV29-1 and TRBJ2-5, with D uncertain. Trimming took off 7 bases at V and 1 base at J, with 4 bases between the two ends. There are 10 residues in the CDR3. The germline V gene encodes CDR1 SQVTM and CDR2 ANQGSEA. The CDR3: CSASQETQYF. CDR3 bases: TGCAGCGCATCCCAAGAGACCCAGTACTTC. Variable domain in full (rest from reference TRBV29-1 and TRBJ2-5): SAVISQKPSRDICQRGTSLTIQCQVDSQVTMMFWYRQQPGQSLTLIATANQGSEATYESGFVIDKFPISRPNLTFSTLTVSNMSPEDSSIYLCSASQETQYFGPGTRLLVL.

The chain uses TRBV25-1 and TRBJ2-7; maybe TRBD1 (5 bases). CDR1 is MGHDK, CDR2 SYGVNS, per germline. Trimming removed 4 bases from V and 1 base from J, with 14 bases in between. The CDR3 contains 15 residues. The CDR3 is CASSAGQGASYEQYF. The CDR3 nucleotides read TGTGCCAGCAGTGCAGGACAAGGGGCTTCCTACGAGCAGTACTTC.

Note on this clone: Other DNA sequences in this sample translate to the same CDR3. The chain employs TRBV4-2 and TRBJ2-7; D remains unclear. Germline V gene data show CDR1 as LGHNA and CDR2 as YNFKEQ. Trimming cost V 0 bases and J 3 bases, with 15 bases left between them. The CDR3 is 16 residues long. The CDR3 DNA reads TGTGCCAGCAGCCAAGATTGGTCAGGTGTGCTCTACGAGCAGTACTTC. Translated: CASSQDWSGVLYEQYF.

This clone showed up just once. The chain employs TRBV28 and TRBJ2-2, with D tentatively TRBD2 (5 bases). Trimming stripped 3 bases from V and 5 bases from J, with 16 bases between. The CDR3 consists of 16 residues. CDR1 MDHEN and CDR2 SYDVKM come from the germline V gene. The DNA of the CDR3 is TGTGCCAGCAGTTTCGGCCTAGCCACGAGGACCGGGGAGCTGTTTTTT. This translates into CASSFGLATRTGELFF.

This rearrangement joins TRBV7-2 to TRBJ2-1, with 7 nucleotides matching TRBD2. CDR3 length: 15 amino acids. CDR1 and CDR2 from the germline V gene are SGHTA and FQGNSA. J gave up 2 bases and V 4 bases, and 5 bases lay outside the gene matches. The CDR3 DNA follows: TGTGCCAGCAGCTATGGACTAGGGGCCTACAATGAGCAGTTCTTC. Residues: CASSYGLGAYNEQFF.

The CDR3: CASSLRTAGSGNTIYF. DNA for the CDR3: TGTGCCAGCTCACTCCGGACGGCTGGCTCTGGAAACACCATATATTTT. V gene TRBV18 combines with J gene TRBJ1-3; D is undetermined. Germline values: CDR1 KGHSH, CDR2 LQKENI. The CDR3 length is 16 residues. The ends were cut back, 4 bases at V and 0 bases at J, with 13 bases in the middle.

The chain joins TRBV9 to TRBJ2-3, with D unresolved. Trimming stripped 4 bases from V and 6 bases from J, with 12 bases between. CDR3 length equals 13 residues. Germline V gene lookup returns CDR1 SGDLS and CDR2 YYNGEE. The CDR3 nucleotides read TGTGCCAGCAGCCGCCGGGTGGAGGATACGCAGTATTTT. It yields the protein CASSRRVEDTQYF.

The gene calls are TRBV6-5 and TRBJ1-3; D gene unclear. The V gene lost 0 bases and the J gene lost 4 bases, with 13 bases spanning the gap. CDR1 is MNHEY and CDR2 is SVGAGI in the germline V gene. The length of the CDR3 is 16 residues. CDR3 DNA sequence: TGTGCCAGCAGTTACTCGTCCCAGACGTCAGGAAACACCATATATTTT. Amino acid sequence: CASSYSSQTSGNTIYF.

The gene calls are TRBV5-1 and TRBJ2-5; D may be TRBD1 (6 bases). The CDR3 consists of 14 residues. The V end was cut by 4 bases, the J end by 4 bases, with 14 bases between. Germline V gives CDR1 SGHRS, CDR2 YFSETQ. The CDR3 DNA reads as TGCGCCAGCAGCCCCCGGGAAGGGGGAGAGACCCAGTACTTC. This translates into CASSPREGGETQYF.

V gene TRBV28 combines with J gene TRBJ2-1; D assignment may be TRBD1 or TRBD2 (5 bases each). V dropped 9 bases and J dropped 0 bases, with 18 bases sitting between them. Germline-derived CDR1 and CDR2 are MDHEN and SYDVKM. The CDR3 sequence is 16 residues long. The CDR3, as DNA: TGTGCCAGTCGGGGCACATCCTTGAGCTCCTACAATGAGCAGTTCTTC. Protein product: CASRGTSLSSYNEQFF.

This chain joins TRBV7-8 and TRBJ2-1; TRBD2 aligns across 7 bases. With V trimmed by 3 bases and J by 9 bases, 2 bases remained unmatched. Germline V gene data show CDR1 as SGHVS and CDR2 as FQNEAQ. CDR3 size: 12 residues. CDR3 in DNA: TGTGCCAGCAGCTTTAGGGAGGGTGAGCAGTTCTTC. As protein: CASSFREGEQFF.

V is TRBV7-9 and J is TRBJ2-1, with D perhaps being TRBD1 or TRBD2 (5 bases each). Germline CDR1 SEHNR, CDR2 FQNEAQ (reference sequence). The CDR3 has 16 residues. Trimming took off 3 bases at V and 7 bases at J, with 19 bases between the two ends. The CDR3 region is CASSFLAGLGTNEQFF. The CDR3 DNA sequence: TGTGCCAGCAGCTTCCTGGCAGGGTTAGGGACGAATGAGCAGTTCTTC.

This clone came up once. This CDR3 is CASSLGASTQYF. CDR3 coding DNA: TGTGCCAGCAGCTTAGGCGCTAGTACGCAGTATTTT. The chain is built from TRBV7-9 and TRBJ2-3, with no clear D. From germline, CDR1 is SEHNR and CDR2 FQNEAQ (reference sequence). The CDR3 contains 12 residues. Trimming took off 1 base at V and 8 bases at J, with 7 bases between the two ends.

The DNA of the CDR3 is TGTGCCAGCATAGGGAGTGAAGCTTTCTTT. It encodes CASIGSEAFF. The rearrangement uses TRBV28 and TRBJ1-1; D not certain. V lost 7 bases and J 7 bases, leaving 7 bases between the germline ends. The CDR3 sequence is 10 residues long. Germline CDR1 MDHEN, CDR2 SYDVKM.

The chain is built from TRBV9 and TRBJ2-7, with 7 bases identical to TRBD2. Per germline, CDR1 SGDLS and CDR2 YYNGEE. The CDR3 loop spans 14 amino acids. J was trimmed by 2 bases and V by 0 bases; bases with no gene match: 2. CDR3 sequence reads: CASSVASGTYEQYF. CDR3 bases: TGTGCCAGCAGCGTAGCTAGCGGAACCTACGAGCAGTACTTC.

This chain connects TRBV21-1 to TRBJ1-1. TRBV21-1 counts as a pseudogene. The CDR3 is made up of 9 amino acids. CDR3 loop: CASSKTRPF. CDR3 in DNA: TGTGCCAGCAGCAAAACCCGTCCATTT.

V and J are TRBV6-6 and TRBJ1-5, with TRBD1 matching over 10 bases. CDR3 length: 12 amino acids. J lost 7 bases, V lost 10 bases, and 4 bases had no gene match. Germline V gives CDR1 MNHNY, CDR2 SVGAGI (reference sequence). The CDR3 DNA follows: TGTGCCACGGGACAGGGGTCCCAGCCCCAGCATTTT. Protein sequence: CATGQGSQPQHF.

J is TRBJ2-1 and V is TRBV6-5; TRBD2 aligns across 8 bases. The V and J ends lost 6 bases and 1 base, in that order; junction bases with no gene match: 5. Per germline, CDR1 MNHEY and CDR2 SVGAGI. The CDR3 runs to 15 residues. This chain's CDR3 is CASRSGGLSYNEQFF. DNA of the CDR3: TGTGCCAGCAGGTCGGGGGGGCTTTCCTACAATGAGCAGTTCTTC.

This clone has only one observation. This chain connects TRBV29-1 to TRBJ2-7, with D perhaps matching TRBD1 (6 bases). This CDR3 is built from 13 residues. Germline CDR1 is SQVTM and CDR2 is ANQGSEA. The germline V and J ends were trimmed by 4 bases and 6 bases, with 16 bases remaining between them. The CDR3 DNA is TGCAGCGTTGTGAAGGCAGGGGCGGGCGAGCAGTACTTC. This encodes CSVVKAGAGEQYF.

The CDR3 nucleotides are TGTGCCAGCAGCGTAGGGGCTAGCGGAGGCACAGATACGCAGTATTTT. Its translation is CASSVGASGGTDTQYF. The gene calls are TRBV9 and TRBJ2-3; 7 bases match TRBD2. Trimming took 0 bases from V and 1 from J; bases not matched to a gene: 5. This CDR3 is built from 16 residues. The germline gives CDR1 SGDLS, CDR2 YYNGEE.